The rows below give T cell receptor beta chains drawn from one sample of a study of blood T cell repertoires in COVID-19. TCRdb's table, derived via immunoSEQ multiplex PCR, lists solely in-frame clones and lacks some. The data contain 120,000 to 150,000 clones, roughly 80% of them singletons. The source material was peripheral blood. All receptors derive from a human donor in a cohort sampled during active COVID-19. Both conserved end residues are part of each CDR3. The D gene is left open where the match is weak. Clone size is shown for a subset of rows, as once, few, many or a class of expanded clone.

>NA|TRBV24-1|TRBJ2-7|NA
TGTGCCACCAGTACCGGGACACGATTCGGGCAGTACTTC
CATSTGTRFGQYF
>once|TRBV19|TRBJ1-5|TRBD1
TGTGCCACCCGGGACAGCAATTTCAATCAGCCCCAGCATTTT
CATRDSNFNQPQHF
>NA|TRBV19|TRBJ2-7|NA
TGTGCCAGTAGTATAGTTGACAACTCCTACGAGCAGTACTTC
CASSIVDNSYEQYF
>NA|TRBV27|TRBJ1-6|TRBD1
TGTGCCAGCAGTTTCCTTACCGACAGGGGGAGGTCACCCCTCCACTTT
CASSFLTDRGRSPLHF
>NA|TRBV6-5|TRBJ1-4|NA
TGTGCCAGCAGAGAGGGAGGGGATGAAAAACTGTTTTTT
CASREGGDEKLFF
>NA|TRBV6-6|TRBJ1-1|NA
TGTGCCAGCAGTTACGGCGGGAACACTGAAGCTTTCTTT
CASSYGGNTEAFF
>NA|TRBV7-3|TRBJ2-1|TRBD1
TGTGCCAGCAGCTTAATGAACAGGGGAAATCGGAATGAGCAGTTCTTC
CASSLMNRGNRNEQFF
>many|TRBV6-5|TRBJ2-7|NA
TGTGCCAGCAGTTACTCGACGGCAGGGTGGTCCTACGAGCAGTACTTC
CASSYSTAGWSYEQYF
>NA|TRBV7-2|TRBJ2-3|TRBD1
TGTGCCAGCAGCTTCGACAGGGGGGTGAGTCGGACGCAGTATTTT
CASSFDRGVSRTQYF
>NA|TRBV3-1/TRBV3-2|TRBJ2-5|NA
TGTGCCAGCAACCCCGAGGGGGGGGAAGAGACCCAGTACTTC
CASNPEGGEETQYF
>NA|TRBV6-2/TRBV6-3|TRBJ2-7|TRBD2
TGTGCCAGCAGTCCAAGGACTAGCGGGGGATTATACGAGCAGTACTTC
CASSPRTSGGLYEQYF
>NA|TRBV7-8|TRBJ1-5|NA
TGTGCCAGCAGCTGGGGGGGGCCCCAGCATTTT
CASSWGGPQHF
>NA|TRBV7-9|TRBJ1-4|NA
TGTGCCAGCAGCTTAGGGATCCCGGGGGCTAATGAAAAACTGTTTTTT
CASSLGIPGANEKLFF
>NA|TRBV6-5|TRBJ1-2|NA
TGTGCCAGCAGTCCATTTAGGGAGTATGGCTACACCTTC
CASSPFREYGYTF
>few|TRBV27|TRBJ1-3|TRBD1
TGTGCCAGCAGTCGAGACAGGGACAGAGGAAACACCATATATTTT
CASSRDRDRGNTIYF
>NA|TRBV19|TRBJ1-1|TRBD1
TGTGCCAGTAGTTCCTACCAGACAGGGGTGAACACTGAAGCTTTCTTT
CASSSYQTGVNTEAFF
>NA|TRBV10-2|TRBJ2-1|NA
TGCGCCACCCGACGGGGGGCTACCTACAATGAGCAGTTCTTC
CATRRGATYNEQFF
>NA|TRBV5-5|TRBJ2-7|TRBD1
TGTGCCAGCAGCGCAGGGGGCCACCATCTCTACGAGCAGTACTTC
CASSAGGHHLYEQYF
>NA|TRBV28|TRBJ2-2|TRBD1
TGTGCCAGCAGTTCCCTGACAGGGTACACCGGGGAGCTGTTTTTT
CASSSLTGYTGELFF
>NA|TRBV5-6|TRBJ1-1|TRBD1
TGTGCCAGCAGCTTGGGACAGGGGAAGAAGGGTGAAGCTTTCTTT
CASSLGQGKKGEAFF
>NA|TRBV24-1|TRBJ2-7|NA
TGTGCCACCAGTGATTTGCAATCCGCCAGCTCCTACGAGCAGTACTTC
CATSDLQSASSYEQYF
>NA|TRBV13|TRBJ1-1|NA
TGTGCCAGCAGCTTAGGGGACAGAAACACTGAAGCTTTCTTT
CASSLGDRNTEAFF
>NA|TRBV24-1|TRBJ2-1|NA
TGTGCCACCAGTGATTCTAGCATAGTATCCTACAATGAGCAGTTCTTC
CATSDSSIVSYNEQFF
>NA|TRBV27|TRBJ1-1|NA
TGTGCCAGCAGCTTGGGACAGAACACTGAAGCTTTCTTT
CASSLGQNTEAFF
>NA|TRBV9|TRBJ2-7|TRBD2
TGTGCCAGCAGCGTCAGCGGGGCCCCTTCCTACGAGCAGTACTTC
CASSVSGAPSYEQYF
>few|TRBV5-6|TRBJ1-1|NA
TGTGCCAGCAGCTTGGCAGGGGTTGATGAAGCTTTCTTT
CASSLAGVDEAFF
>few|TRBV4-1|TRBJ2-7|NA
TGCGCCAGCAGCCAAGATCGCGGGTACGAGCAGTACTTC
CASSQDRGYEQYF
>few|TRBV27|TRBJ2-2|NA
TGTGCCAGCAGTTTCCGGACCGGGGAGCTGTTTTTT
CASSFRTGELFF
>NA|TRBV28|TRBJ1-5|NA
TGTGCCAGCCGGGACACTAATAGCAATCAGCCCCAGCATTTT
CASRDTNSNQPQHF
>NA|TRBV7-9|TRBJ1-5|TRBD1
TGTGCCAGCAGCTTAGTTGGGCAGGGGGCAGGGCCCCAGCATTTT
CASSLVGQGAGPQHF
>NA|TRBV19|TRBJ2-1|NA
TGTGCCAGTAGTAGCAGGGGTAGCGATGAGCAGTTCTTC
CASSSRGSDEQFF
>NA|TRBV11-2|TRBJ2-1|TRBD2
TGTGCCAGCAGCGGGACTAGCTACAATGAGCAGTTCTTC
CASSGTSYNEQFF
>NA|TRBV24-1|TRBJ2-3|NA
TGTGCCACCAGTGATGCAGGGGCGCGGGCAGATACGCAGTATTTT
CATSDAGARADTQYF
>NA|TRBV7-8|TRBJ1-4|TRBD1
TGTGCCAGCAGTCCCGGGACAGGGAATGAAAAACTGTTTTTT
CASSPGTGNEKLFF
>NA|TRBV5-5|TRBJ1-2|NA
TGTGCCAGCAGCCGCCAGGAGGACGGCTACACCTTC
CASSRQEDGYTF
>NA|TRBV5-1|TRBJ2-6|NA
TGCGCCAGCAGCTTGGCCAGCTCTGGGGCCAACGTCCTGACTTTC
CASSLASSGANVLTF
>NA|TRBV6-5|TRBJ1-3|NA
TGTGCCAGCAGTCCGTCGACAGTCTCTGGAAACACCATATATTTT
CASSPSTVSGNTIYF
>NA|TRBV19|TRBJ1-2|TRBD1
TGTGCCAGTAATGACAGGGTGGGCGGCTATGGCTACACCTTC
CASNDRVGGYGYTF
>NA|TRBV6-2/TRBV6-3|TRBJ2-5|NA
TGTGCCAGCAGTAACCCCCTGGCTAGGGGGGAGACCCAGTACTTC
CASSNPLARGETQYF
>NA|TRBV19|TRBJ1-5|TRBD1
TGTGCCAGTAGGAGACAGGGAGGCCAGCCCCAGCATTTT
CASRRQGGQPQHF
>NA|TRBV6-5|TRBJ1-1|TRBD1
TGTGCCAGCACCATAGGACAGGGAGTGCGGGCTTTCTTT
CASTIGQGVRAFF
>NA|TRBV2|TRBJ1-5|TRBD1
TGTGCCAGCTCTGACAGGGGGAATCAGCCCCAGCATTTT
CASSDRGNQPQHF
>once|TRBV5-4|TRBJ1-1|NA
TGTGCCAGCAGCAGTGGGGGCGGGAGGAGGAACACTGAAGCTTTCTTT
CASSSGGGRRNTEAFF
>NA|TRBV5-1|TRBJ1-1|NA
TGCGCCAGCAGCTCGGCCGAGGGTGACACTGAAGCTTTCTTT
CASSSAEGDTEAFF
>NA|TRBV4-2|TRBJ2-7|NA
TGTGCCAGCAGCCAAGATCCCGGGGGGCGGGAAGACGAGCAGTACTTC
CASSQDPGGREDEQYF
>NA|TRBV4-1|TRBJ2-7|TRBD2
TGCGCCAGCAGCCCGGGGCGGGGGGCTAACTCCTACGAGCAGTACTTC
CASSPGRGANSYEQYF
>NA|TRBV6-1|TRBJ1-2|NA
TGTGCCAGCAGTGAATTTGGCTCATCGAACTATGGCTACACCTTC
CASSEFGSSNYGYTF
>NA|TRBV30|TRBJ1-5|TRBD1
TGTGCCTGGAGCCAGGACAGGCTCGCAAATCAGCCCCAGCATTTT
CAWSQDRLANQPQHF
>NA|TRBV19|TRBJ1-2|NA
TGTGCCAGTACCGCCCCAGGGATTGGCTACACCTTC
CASTAPGIGYTF
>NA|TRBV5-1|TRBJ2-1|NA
TGCGCCAGCAGCTCCGGGACACCTCCCTACAATGAGCAGTTCTTC
CASSSGTPPYNEQFF